This passage covers 30 T cell receptor beta chains from one sample sequenced in a study of shared clonotypes between healthy human individuals. Profiled with immunoSEQ multiplex PCR; TCRdb holds only in-frame clones, not every one. The sample consists of around 650,000 clones, around 96% of them appearing once. Naive CD8 cells, CD45RO-negative and positively selected for CCR7, excluded terminally differentiated effector memory CD45RA+ cells. The sample taken for sequencing was naive CD8+ T cells sorted from blood. These receptors were taken from a woman under 40 in good health.

The rearrangement joins TRBV7-9 to TRBJ2-3; no clear D gene. This CDR3 contains 14 residues. The germline gives CDR1 SEHNR, CDR2 FQNEAQ (reference sequence). Trimming took 1 base from V and 4 from J, leaving 9 bases between them. CDR3 bases: TGTGCCAGCAGCTTAGATAGGGCCCCAGATACGCAGTATTTT. Translated, it gives CASSLDRAPDTQYF.

The chain has TRBV5-4 and TRBJ2-5; D ambiguous. Germline values: CDR1 SGHNT, CDR2 YYREEE (reference sequence). V lost 0 bases to trimming and J lost 2 bases, with 14 bases between them. This CDR3 is 16 amino acids long. The CDR3 nucleotides read TGTGCCAGCAGCTTGGCCTACGGGTTAGCACAAGAGACCCAGTACTTC. Amino acid sequence: CASSLAYGLAQETQYF.

The chain is built from TRBV7-8 and TRBJ2-5; a possible D gene is TRBD1 (5 bases). V was clipped by 0 bases and J by 5 bases, with 13 bases between them. Germline CDR1 is SGHVS and CDR2 is FQNEAQ. This CDR3 is 15 amino acids long. CDR3 loop: CASSLATQGRETQYF. CDR3 sequence (DNA): TGTGCCAGCAGCTTAGCGACTCAGGGCCGGGAGACCCAGTACTTC. The variable domain in full, with the rest retrieved from reference TRBV7-8 and TRBJ2-5, is GAGVSQSPRYKVAKRGQDVALRCDPISGHVSLFWYQQALGQGPEFLTYFQNEAQLDKSGLPSDRFFAERPEGSVSTLKIQRTQQEDSAVYLCASSLATQGRETQYFGPGTRLLVL.

V gene TRBV29-1 combines with J gene TRBJ1-1, with D uncertain. CDR1 is SQVTM and CDR2 is ANQGSEA in the germline V gene. The V end was cut by 3 bases, the J end by 0 bases, with 8 bases between. CDR3 length: 13 amino acids. CDR3 in amino acids: CSVEAEMNTEAFF. The CDR3 DNA reads as TGCAGCGTTGAGGCAGAGATGAACACTGAAGCTTTCTTT.

This chain joins TRBV28 and TRBJ2-3; TRBD2 matches 8 bases. Trimming took 2 bases from V and 6 from J; bases not matched to a gene: 13. Germline V gene lookup returns CDR1 MDHEN and CDR2 SYDVKM. The CDR3 contains 17 residues. The CDR3 bases are TGTGCCAGCAGTTTACCGGCCGGGGGGGAGGGCCTTGATACGCAGTATTTT. This encodes CASSLPAGGEGLDTQYF.

This chain joins TRBV4-2 and TRBJ2-5; D is undetermined. This CDR3 spans 14 amino acids. Germline-derived CDR1 and CDR2 are LGHNA and YNFKEQ. Trimming removed 3 bases at V and 5 bases at J, with 13 bases between. DNA for the CDR3: TGTGCCAGCAGCCAGTACCCGGTCGGGGAGACCCAGTACTTC. Translation: CASSQYPVGETQYF.

The J gene is TRBJ2-1, the V gene TRBV9, with TRBD2 matching over 8 bases. Germline V gene lookup returns CDR1 SGDLS and CDR2 YYNGEE. V lost 0 bases to trimming and J lost 7 bases; unmatched junction nucleotides: 6. This CDR3 is built from 15 residues. In nucleotides, the CDR3 is TGTGCCAGCAGCGTAGAGTCGGGGACTAGAAATGAGCAGTTCTTC. Residues: CASSVESGTRNEQFF. Full variable domain (rest looked up from reference TRBV9 and TRBJ2-1): DSGVTQTPKHLITATGQRVTLRCSPRSGDLSVYWYQQSLDQGLQFLIQYYNGEERAKGNILERFSAQQFPDLHSELNLSSLELGDSALYFCASSVESGTRNEQFFGPGTRLTVL.

The chain couples TRBV2 to TRBJ2-5, with a possible D match to TRBD2 (6 bases). Matching the DNA end better, TRBJ2-7 makes the J call doubtful. The CDR3 is made up of 14 amino acids. The V gene's germline CDR1 is SNHLY and CDR2 FYNNEI. The CDR3 DNA sequence: TGTGCCACCGCGGGAAATTTGCAGCTCCGCGAGCAGTACTTC. Translating it yields CATAGNLQLREQYF.

The genes are TRBV6-5 and TRBJ2-1; D is possibly TRBD2 (6 bases). Germline CDR1 and CDR2: MNHEY and SVGAGI. There are 15 residues in the CDR3. V was pared by 8 bases and J by 0 bases, with 14 bases between. CDR3 sequence reads: CASCGDVSSYNEQFF. The CDR3 DNA sequence: TGTGCCAGCTGCGGGGACGTGAGCTCCTACAATGAGCAGTTCTTC.

The chain links TRBV28 to TRBJ2-1, with D possibly matching TRBD2 (5 bases). Germline assignment: CDR1 MDHEN and CDR2 SYDVKM. The length of the CDR3 is 12 residues. Trimming removed 7 bases at V and 7 bases at J, with 11 bases between. CDR3 nucleotide sequence: TGTGCCAGCACCCTCACGGGGAATGAGCAGTTCTTC. Translated: CASTLTGNEQFF. Variable domain in full (rest from reference TRBV28 and TRBJ2-1): DVKVTQSSRYLVKRTGEKVFLECVQDMDHENMFWYRQDPGLGLRLIYFSYDVKMKEKGDIPEGYSVSREKKERFSLILESASTNQTSMYLCASTLTGNEQFFGPGTRLTVL.

The chain combines TRBV6-5 with TRBJ2-7, with D unresolved. Trimming pared 7 bases from V and 0 bases from J, leaving 10 bases between. Germline V gene sequence: CDR1 MNHEY, CDR2 SVGAGI. This CDR3 has 13 residues. The CDR3: CASKPQSSYEQYF. DNA of the CDR3: TGTGCCAGCAAACCCCAGAGCTCCTACGAGCAGTACTTC.

The chain joins TRBV4-1 to TRBJ1-5; D remains unclear. The CDR3 length is 14 residues. V was cut by 1 base and J by 3 bases, with 7 bases left in between. Per germline, CDR1 MGHRA and CDR2 YSYEKL. The CDR3 here is CASSQGIYNQPQHF. In DNA, the CDR3 is TGCGCCAGCAGCCAAGGAATATACAATCAGCCCCAGCATTTT.

This chain connects TRBV28 to TRBJ1-4, with D tentatively TRBD1 (6 bases). Germline CDR1 MDHEN, CDR2 SYDVKM. V was cut by 4 bases and J by 4 bases, with 16 bases left in between. This CDR3 is built from 16 residues. The CDR3 DNA reads as TGTGCCAGCAGTTCTAAATCAGGGGATTATAATGAAAAACTGTTTTTT. Its translation is CASSSKSGDYNEKLFF.

The chain joins TRBV5-1 to TRBJ2-7; 7 positions match TRBD2. Trimming cost V 4 bases and J 0 bases; bases outside gene matches: 7. Germline CDR1 reads SGHRS; CDR2 reads YFSETQ. The CDR3 runs to 15 residues. The CDR3 DNA follows: TGCGCCAGCAGCCCCGGGAGGCAGATCTCCTACGAGCAGTACTTC. Protein sequence: CASSPGRQISYEQYF.

The chain links TRBV28 to TRBJ2-7; 9 nucleotides agree with TRBD1. CDR3 size: 15 residues. V was clipped by 3 bases and J by 0 bases; unmatched bases: 3. Germline V lookup: CDR1 MDHEN, CDR2 SYDVKM. DNA for the CDR3: TGTGCCAGCAGTTTCTTGACAGGGGGCTCCTACGAGCAGTACTTC. It yields the protein CASSFLTGGSYEQYF.

V gene TRBV27 combines with J gene TRBJ2-3; 12 bases match TRBD2. CDR1 and CDR2 from the germline V gene are MNHEY and SMNVEV (reference sequence). V dropped 3 bases and J dropped 3; count of bases not matched to a gene: 7. This CDR3 region has 17 residues. Here the CDR3 DNA reads TGTGCCAGCAGTTTGGTTCTAGCGGGAGGGCTTACAGATACGCAGTATTTT. This sequence encodes CASSLVLAGGLTDTQYF.

This chain joins TRBV5-1 and TRBJ2-3; D gene ambiguous. The ends were cut back, 0 bases at V and 3 bases at J, with 8 bases in the middle. Per the germline V gene, CDR1 is SGHRS and CDR2 is YFSETQ. This CDR3 comprises 14 residues. CDR3 sequence (DNA): TGCGCCAGCAGCTTGGAGGGCAGAACAGATACGCAGTATTTT. Translated, it gives CASSLEGRTDTQYF.

The chain joins TRBV27 to TRBJ1-1; D ambiguous. The CDR3 runs to 12 residues. V was shortened by 10 bases and J by 1 base, with 10 bases between the two germline ends. Germline lookup yields CDR1 MNHEY and CDR2 SMNVEV (reference sequence). CDR3 residues: CATGPRNTEAFF. The CDR3 bases are TGTGCCACAGGACCCCGGAACACTGAAGCTTTCTTT.

This clone showed up just once. The chain is built from TRBV6-1 and TRBJ2-2, with 8 bases fitting TRBD2. This CDR3 contains 14 residues. CDR1 is MNHNS, CDR2 SASEGT, per germline. The V gene end was trimmed by 8 bases and the J gene end by 6 bases; junction bases not matched to a gene: 8. The CDR3: CASGPSGSSGELFF. CDR3 DNA: TGTGCCAGCGGGCCTAGCGGGTCCTCCGGGGAGCTGTTTTTT.

This chain connects TRBV9 to TRBJ2-5; D possibly uses TRBD1 or TRBD2 (5 bases each). Germline CDR1 is SGDLS and CDR2 is YYNGEE. The V and J ends lost 0 bases and 5 bases respectively, with 14 bases between them. This CDR3 spans 15 amino acids. Here the CDR3 DNA reads TGTGCCAGCAGCGTAGCTGGGACGATGCGGGAGACCCAGTACTTC. Translating it yields CASSVAGTMRETQYF.

The chain joins TRBV29-1 to TRBJ1-2; D might be TRBD1 (5 bases). The CDR3 length is 15 residues. Trimming stripped 2 bases from V and 4 bases from J, with 17 bases between. Germline-derived CDR1 and CDR2 are SQVTM and ANQGSEA. The CDR3 protein is CSVEIQGPWGYGYTF. The CDR3 DNA sequence: TGCAGCGTTGAAATTCAGGGACCTTGGGGCTATGGCTACACCTTC.

The J gene is TRBJ1-5, the V gene TRBV27; possible D gene TRBD1, 5 bases. The germline gives CDR1 MNHEY, CDR2 SMNVEV (reference sequence). There are 15 residues in the CDR3. The V gene lost 10 bases and the J gene lost 3 bases, with 19 bases spanning the gap. The CDR3, as DNA: TGTGCCATCCACCCGGAGGGGCAGAACAATCAGCCCCAGCATTTT. Protein: CAIHPEGQNNQPQHF.

V is TRBV28 and J is TRBJ2-6; D is undetermined. Germline V CDR1 and CDR2: MDHEN, SYDVKM. Between the trimmed V and J ends, which lost 6 bases and 1 base, there was a span of 16 bases. The CDR3 length is 17 residues. The CDR3 DNA reads TGTGCCAGCAGGTCGAGCCCAGCCCGGTCTGGGGCCAACGTCCTGACTTTC. Amino acids: CASRSSPARSGANVLTF.

This clone has only a few counts. The chain has TRBV27 and TRBJ2-2; a weak D match, TRBD1 (5 bases). Per germline, CDR1 MNHEY and CDR2 SMNVEV (reference sequence). V was pared by 3 bases and J by 1 base, with 6 bases between. The CDR3 covers 14 residues. The CDR3 sequence: CASSFTGNTGELFF. In DNA form, the CDR3 reads TGTGCCAGCAGTTTTACAGGGAACACCGGGGAGCTGTTTTTT.

The rearrangement joins TRBV19 to TRBJ1-1; D gene uncertain. V was pared by 3 bases and J by 6 bases, with 11 bases between. This CDR3 has 13 amino acids. CDR1 is LNHDA, CDR2 SQIVND, per germline (reference sequence). CDR3: CASSIDVWAEAFF. CDR3 sequence (DNA): TGTGCCAGTAGTATTGACGTATGGGCTGAAGCTTTCTTT.

The genes are TRBV5-6 and TRBJ2-6; 7 nucleotides align to TRBD2. Germline values: CDR1 SGHDT, CDR2 YYEEEE. V lost 2 bases to trimming and J lost 0 bases; unmatched junction nucleotides: 5. The CDR3 covers 17 residues. The CDR3 nucleotides are TGTGCCAGCAGCTTCGCAGGGAGGGTCTCTGGGGCCAACGTCCTGACTTTC. As protein: CASSFAGRVSGANVLTF.

This chain links TRBV19 with TRBJ2-1; D tentatively fits TRBD1 or TRBD2 (5 bases each). The germline V gene encodes CDR1 LNHDA and CDR2 SQIVND (reference sequence). With 5 bases removed from V and 8 bases from J, the gap between germline ends came to 19 bases. There are 15 residues in the CDR3. The CDR3 reads CASSFVLEGSHEQFF. DNA for the CDR3: TGTGCCAGTAGTTTCGTCCTTGAGGGGAGCCATGAGCAGTTCTTC.

This rearrangement joins TRBV15 to TRBJ2-2; D possibly corresponds to TRBD1 (8 bases). Germline lookup yields CDR1 LNHNV and CDR2 YYDKDF (reference sequence). V dropped 5 bases and J dropped 6 bases, with 16 bases sitting between them. CDR3 size: 15 residues. The CDR3 DNA is TGTGCCACCAGCGGGGGGGGACAGGTTTCCGGGGAGCTGTTTTTT. Its translation is CATSGGGQVSGELFF.

The chain combines TRBV14 with TRBJ2-1; D perhaps matches TRBD2 (6 bases). The CDR3 length is 13 residues. Germline V gene data show CDR1 as SGHDN and CDR2 as FVKESK. V lost 2 bases to trimming and J lost 4 bases, with 6 bases between them. CDR3 protein: CASSQSGYNEQFF. Written as DNA, the CDR3 is TGTGCCAGCAGCCAAAGCGGGTACAATGAGCAGTTCTTC.

The sample holds a few counts of this clone. The chain joins TRBV19 to TRBJ1-2, with 8 nucleotides matching TRBD1. Looked up from germline, CDR1 is LNHDA and CDR2 is SQIVND (reference sequence). This CDR3 spans 13 amino acids. Trimming took 3 bases from V and 13 from J; bases not matched to a gene: 10. This chain's CDR3 is CASSIPGQAVGTF. The CDR3 DNA reads as TGTGCCAGTAGTATCCCGGGACAGGCGGTCGGCACCTTC.